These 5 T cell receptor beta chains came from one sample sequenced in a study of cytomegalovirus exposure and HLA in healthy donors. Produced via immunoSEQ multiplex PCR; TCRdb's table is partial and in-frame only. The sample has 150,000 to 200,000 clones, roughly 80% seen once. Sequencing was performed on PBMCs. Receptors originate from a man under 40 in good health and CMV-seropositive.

CDR3 bases: TGTGCCAGCAGCCAAGTTGGAAACAGGGTAACCGGGGAGCTGTTTTTT. This translates into CASSQVGNRVTGELFF. The rearrangement uses TRBV27 and TRBJ2-2; possibly TRBD1 for D (6 bases). The length of the CDR3 is 16 residues. The germline V gene has CDR1 MNHEY and CDR2 SMNVEV (reference sequence). Trimming left V 6 bases short and J 5 bases short, with 19 bases between.

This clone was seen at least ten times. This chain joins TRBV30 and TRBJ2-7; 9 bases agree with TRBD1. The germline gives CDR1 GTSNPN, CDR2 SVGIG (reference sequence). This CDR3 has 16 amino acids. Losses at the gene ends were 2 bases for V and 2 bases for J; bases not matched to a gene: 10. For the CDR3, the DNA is TGTGCCTGGAGTCCCTCCCCCGGGACAGGGACCTACGAGCAGTACTTC. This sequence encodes CAWSPSPGTGTYEQYF.

The CDR3 is CASSFGTTGVSYEQYF. CDR3 bases: TGTGCCAGCAGTTTTGGGACGACAGGGGTCTCCTACGAGCAGTACTTC. The chain couples TRBV27 to TRBJ2-7, with TRBD1 matching over 8 bases. The CDR3 has 16 amino acids. Germline lookup yields CDR1 MNHEY and CDR2 SMNVEV (reference sequence). With 3 bases clipped from V and 0 bases from J, the junction kept 7 bases outside the gene matches.

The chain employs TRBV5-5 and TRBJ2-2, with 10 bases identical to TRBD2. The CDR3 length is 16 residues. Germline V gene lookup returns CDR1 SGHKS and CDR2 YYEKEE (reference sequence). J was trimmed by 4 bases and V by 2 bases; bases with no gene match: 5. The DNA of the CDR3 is TGTGCCAGCAGCTTCGGACTAGCGGTCCTCACCGGGGAGCTGTTTTTT. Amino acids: CASSFGLAVLTGELFF.

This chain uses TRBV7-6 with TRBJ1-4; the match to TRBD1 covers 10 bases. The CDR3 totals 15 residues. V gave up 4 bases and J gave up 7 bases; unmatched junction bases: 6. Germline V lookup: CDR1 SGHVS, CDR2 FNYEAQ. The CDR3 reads CASSSTGGIREKLFF. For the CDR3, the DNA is TGTGCCAGCAGCTCGACAGGGGGCATACGTGAAAAACTGTTTTTT.